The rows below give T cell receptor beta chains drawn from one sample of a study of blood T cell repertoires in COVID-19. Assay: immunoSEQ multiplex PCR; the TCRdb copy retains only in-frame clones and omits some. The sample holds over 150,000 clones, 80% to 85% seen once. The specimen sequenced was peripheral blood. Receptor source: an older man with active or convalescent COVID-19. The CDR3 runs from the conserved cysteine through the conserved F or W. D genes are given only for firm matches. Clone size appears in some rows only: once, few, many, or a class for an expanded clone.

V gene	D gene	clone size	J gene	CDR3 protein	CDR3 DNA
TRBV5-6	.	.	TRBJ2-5	CASSLVQAGETQYF	TGTGCCAGCAGCTTGGTACAGGCTGGCGAGACCCAGTACTTC
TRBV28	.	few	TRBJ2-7	CASSLFGARLSYEQYF	TGTGCCAGCAGTTTATTTGGGGCTAGGCTCTCCTACGAGCAGTACTTC
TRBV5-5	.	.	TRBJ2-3	CASSLGHASTDTQYF	TGTGCCAGCAGCTTGGGACACGCTAGCACAGATACGCAGTATTTT
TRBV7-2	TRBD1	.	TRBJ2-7	CASSSRTGGFYEQYF	TGTGCCAGCAGCTCGAGGACAGGGGGCTTTTACGAGCAGTACTTC
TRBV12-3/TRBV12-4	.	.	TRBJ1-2	CASRSSGAYGYTF	TGTGCCAGCAGATCATCAGGGGCCTATGGCTACACCTTC
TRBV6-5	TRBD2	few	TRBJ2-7	CASSYGASGSSYEQYF	TGTGCCAGCAGTTACGGGGCTAGCGGGAGCTCCTACGAGCAGTACTTC
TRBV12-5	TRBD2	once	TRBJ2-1	CASGLVRTSGGIDEQFF	TGTGCTAGTGGTTTGGTAAGGACTAGCGGGGGGATCGATGAGCAGTTCTTC
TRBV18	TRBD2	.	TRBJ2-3	CASSPPRLAPSADTQYF	TGTGCCAGCTCACCACCAAGACTAGCGCCGAGTGCAGATACGCAGTATTTT
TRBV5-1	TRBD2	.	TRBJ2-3	CASSPAGRGGGDDTQYF	TGCGCCAGCAGCCCCGCTGGTCGGGGCGGGGGGGACGATACGCAGTATTTT
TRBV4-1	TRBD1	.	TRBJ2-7	CASSVGQGAGEQYF	TGCGCCAGCAGCGTCGGACAGGGGGCTGGCGAGCAGTACTTC
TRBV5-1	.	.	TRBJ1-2	CASSSGYKPNYGYTF	TGCGCCAGCAGCTCGGGGTATAAGCCTAACTATGGCTACACCTTC
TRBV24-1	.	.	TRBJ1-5	CATSDHDRNQPQHF	TGTGCCACCAGTGATCACGACAGGAATCAGCCCCAGCATTTT
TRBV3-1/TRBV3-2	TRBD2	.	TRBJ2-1	CASSLGLAEYNEQFF	TGTGCCAGCAGCCTTGGACTAGCGGAATACAATGAGCAGTTCTTC
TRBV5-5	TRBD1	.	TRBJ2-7	CASRTGQGASPYEQYF	TGTGCCAGCAGGACGGGACAGGGGGCGTCGCCCTACGAGCAGTACTTC
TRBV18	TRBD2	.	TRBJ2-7	CASSRLPGLADRSSYEQYF	TGTGCCAGCTCTCGACTTCCGGGACTAGCGGACAGGAGCTCCTACGAGCAGTACTTC
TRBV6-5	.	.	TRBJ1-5	CASRGGNQPQHF	TGTGCCAGCAGGGGGGGGAATCAGCCCCAGCATTTT
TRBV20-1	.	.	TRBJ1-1	CSASLGGGTEAFF	TGCAGTGCTAGTCTCGGGGGAGGGACTGAAGCTTTCTTT
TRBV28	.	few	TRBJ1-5	CASTPGGSNQPQHF	TGTGCCAGCACCCCCGGGGGTAGCAATCAGCCCCAGCATTTT
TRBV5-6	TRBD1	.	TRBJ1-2	CASSLADREGGYTF	TGTGCCAGCAGCTTGGCGGACAGGGAGGGAGGCTACACCTTC
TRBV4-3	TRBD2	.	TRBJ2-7	CASSQEVGRETGYEQYF	TGCGCCAGCAGCCAAGAGGTCGGGCGGGAGACTGGGTACGAGCAGTACTTC
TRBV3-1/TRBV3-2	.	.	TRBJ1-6	CASTGGSSPLHF	TGTGCCAGCACGGGGGGAAGTTCACCCCTCCACTTT
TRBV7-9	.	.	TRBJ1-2	CASSLNYGYTF	TGTGCCAGCAGCCTTAACTATGGCTACACCTTC
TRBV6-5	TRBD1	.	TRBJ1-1	CASRLGGEGTEAFF	TGTGCCAGCAGGCTAGGGGGCGAGGGCACTGAAGCTTTCTTT
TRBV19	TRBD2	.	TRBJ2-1	CASSYKRESYLGQFF	TGTGCCAGTAGTTACAAGCGGGAGTCCTACTTGGGGCAGTTCTTC
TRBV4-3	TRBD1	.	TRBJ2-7	CASSQANRGDYEQYF	TGCGCCAGCAGCCAGGCAAACAGGGGCGACTACGAGCAGTACTTC
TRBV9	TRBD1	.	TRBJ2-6	CASSARTGISFGANVLTF	TGTGCCAGCAGCGCTCGGACAGGGATTAGTTTCGGGGCCAACGTCCTGACTTTC
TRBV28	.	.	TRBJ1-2	CASSGSDKHYGYTF	TGTGCCAGCAGTGGCTCGGACAAGCACTATGGCTACACCTTC
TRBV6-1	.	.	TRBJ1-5	CASTRGPSAQHF	TGTGCCAGCACAAGAGGCCCTTCGGCCCAGCATTTT
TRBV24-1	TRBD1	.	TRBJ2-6	CATSDFVSDREFGANVLTF	TGTGCCACCAGTGATTTTGTTTCGGACAGGGAGTTTGGGGCCAACGTCCTGACTTTC
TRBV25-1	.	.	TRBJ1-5	CASSEWGEGNQPQHF	TGTGCCAGCAGTGAATGGGGGGAGGGCAATCAGCCCCAGCATTTT
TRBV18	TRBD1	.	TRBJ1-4	CASSAGTGEEKLFF	TGTGCCAGCTCAGCCGGGACAGGGGAGGAAAAACTGTTTTTT
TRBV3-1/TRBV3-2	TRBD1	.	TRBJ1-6	CASSPRTGDASPLHF	TGTGCCAGCAGCCCGCGGACAGGGGACGCTTCACCCCTCCACTTT
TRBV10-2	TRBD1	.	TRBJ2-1	CASSEYLGQGIYNEQFF	TGCGCCAGCAGTGAATATCTAGGACAGGGGATATACAATGAGCAGTTCTTC
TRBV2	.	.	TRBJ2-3	CASSETGAKADTQYF	TGTGCCAGCAGTGAAACGGGTGCTAAGGCAGATACGCAGTATTTT
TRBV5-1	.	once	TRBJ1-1	CASGQGSPLRMNTEAFF	TGCGCCAGCGGGCAGGGAAGCCCCCTAAGGATGAACACTGAAGCTTTCTTT
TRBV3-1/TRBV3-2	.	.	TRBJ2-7	CASSQGAVNEQYF	TGTGCCAGCAGCCAAGGGGCTGTAAACGAGCAGTACTTC
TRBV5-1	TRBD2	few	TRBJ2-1	CASSLSGSSYNEQFF	TGCGCCAGCAGCTTGAGCGGGAGCTCCTACAATGAGCAGTTCTTC
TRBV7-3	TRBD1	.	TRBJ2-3	CASSLMSGGREDTQYF	TGTGCCAGCAGCTTAATGTCAGGGGGCCGGGAAGATACGCAGTATTTT
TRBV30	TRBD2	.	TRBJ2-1	CAWTPLAGGPAYNEQFF	TGTGCCTGGACCCCACTAGCGGGGGGGCCCGCCTACAATGAGCAGTTCTTC
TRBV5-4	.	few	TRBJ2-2	CASSLGGRTGELFF	TGTGCCAGCAGTCTTGGGGGCCGCACCGGGGAGCTGTTTTTT
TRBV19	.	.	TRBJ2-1	CASSGAGFHNEQFF	TGTGCCAGTAGTGGTGCAGGGTTCCACAATGAGCAGTTCTTC
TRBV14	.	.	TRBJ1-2	CASSQLRSPSITRDGYTF	TGTGCCAGCAGCCAATTAAGGTCCCCTAGTATAACACGGGATGGCTACACCTTC
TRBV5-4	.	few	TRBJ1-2	CASMERRLDYYGYTF	TGTGCCAGCATGGAGCGGAGACTAGACTATTATGGCTACACCTTC
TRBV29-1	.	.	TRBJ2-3	CSVWTNTDTQYF	TGCAGCGTGTGGACTAACACAGATACGCAGTATTTT
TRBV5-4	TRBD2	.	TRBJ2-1	CASSPSGGRLGYEQFF	TGTGCCAGCAGCCCCTCCGGCGGGAGGCTAGGGTATGAGCAGTTCTTC
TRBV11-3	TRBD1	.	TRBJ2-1	CASSLDQGTGVGNEQFF	TGTGCCAGCAGCTTAGATCAGGGGACAGGGGTGGGTAATGAGCAGTTCTTC
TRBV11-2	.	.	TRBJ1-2	CASSLAGLENYGYTF	TGTGCCAGCAGCTTAGCCGGATTGGAGAACTATGGCTACACCTTC